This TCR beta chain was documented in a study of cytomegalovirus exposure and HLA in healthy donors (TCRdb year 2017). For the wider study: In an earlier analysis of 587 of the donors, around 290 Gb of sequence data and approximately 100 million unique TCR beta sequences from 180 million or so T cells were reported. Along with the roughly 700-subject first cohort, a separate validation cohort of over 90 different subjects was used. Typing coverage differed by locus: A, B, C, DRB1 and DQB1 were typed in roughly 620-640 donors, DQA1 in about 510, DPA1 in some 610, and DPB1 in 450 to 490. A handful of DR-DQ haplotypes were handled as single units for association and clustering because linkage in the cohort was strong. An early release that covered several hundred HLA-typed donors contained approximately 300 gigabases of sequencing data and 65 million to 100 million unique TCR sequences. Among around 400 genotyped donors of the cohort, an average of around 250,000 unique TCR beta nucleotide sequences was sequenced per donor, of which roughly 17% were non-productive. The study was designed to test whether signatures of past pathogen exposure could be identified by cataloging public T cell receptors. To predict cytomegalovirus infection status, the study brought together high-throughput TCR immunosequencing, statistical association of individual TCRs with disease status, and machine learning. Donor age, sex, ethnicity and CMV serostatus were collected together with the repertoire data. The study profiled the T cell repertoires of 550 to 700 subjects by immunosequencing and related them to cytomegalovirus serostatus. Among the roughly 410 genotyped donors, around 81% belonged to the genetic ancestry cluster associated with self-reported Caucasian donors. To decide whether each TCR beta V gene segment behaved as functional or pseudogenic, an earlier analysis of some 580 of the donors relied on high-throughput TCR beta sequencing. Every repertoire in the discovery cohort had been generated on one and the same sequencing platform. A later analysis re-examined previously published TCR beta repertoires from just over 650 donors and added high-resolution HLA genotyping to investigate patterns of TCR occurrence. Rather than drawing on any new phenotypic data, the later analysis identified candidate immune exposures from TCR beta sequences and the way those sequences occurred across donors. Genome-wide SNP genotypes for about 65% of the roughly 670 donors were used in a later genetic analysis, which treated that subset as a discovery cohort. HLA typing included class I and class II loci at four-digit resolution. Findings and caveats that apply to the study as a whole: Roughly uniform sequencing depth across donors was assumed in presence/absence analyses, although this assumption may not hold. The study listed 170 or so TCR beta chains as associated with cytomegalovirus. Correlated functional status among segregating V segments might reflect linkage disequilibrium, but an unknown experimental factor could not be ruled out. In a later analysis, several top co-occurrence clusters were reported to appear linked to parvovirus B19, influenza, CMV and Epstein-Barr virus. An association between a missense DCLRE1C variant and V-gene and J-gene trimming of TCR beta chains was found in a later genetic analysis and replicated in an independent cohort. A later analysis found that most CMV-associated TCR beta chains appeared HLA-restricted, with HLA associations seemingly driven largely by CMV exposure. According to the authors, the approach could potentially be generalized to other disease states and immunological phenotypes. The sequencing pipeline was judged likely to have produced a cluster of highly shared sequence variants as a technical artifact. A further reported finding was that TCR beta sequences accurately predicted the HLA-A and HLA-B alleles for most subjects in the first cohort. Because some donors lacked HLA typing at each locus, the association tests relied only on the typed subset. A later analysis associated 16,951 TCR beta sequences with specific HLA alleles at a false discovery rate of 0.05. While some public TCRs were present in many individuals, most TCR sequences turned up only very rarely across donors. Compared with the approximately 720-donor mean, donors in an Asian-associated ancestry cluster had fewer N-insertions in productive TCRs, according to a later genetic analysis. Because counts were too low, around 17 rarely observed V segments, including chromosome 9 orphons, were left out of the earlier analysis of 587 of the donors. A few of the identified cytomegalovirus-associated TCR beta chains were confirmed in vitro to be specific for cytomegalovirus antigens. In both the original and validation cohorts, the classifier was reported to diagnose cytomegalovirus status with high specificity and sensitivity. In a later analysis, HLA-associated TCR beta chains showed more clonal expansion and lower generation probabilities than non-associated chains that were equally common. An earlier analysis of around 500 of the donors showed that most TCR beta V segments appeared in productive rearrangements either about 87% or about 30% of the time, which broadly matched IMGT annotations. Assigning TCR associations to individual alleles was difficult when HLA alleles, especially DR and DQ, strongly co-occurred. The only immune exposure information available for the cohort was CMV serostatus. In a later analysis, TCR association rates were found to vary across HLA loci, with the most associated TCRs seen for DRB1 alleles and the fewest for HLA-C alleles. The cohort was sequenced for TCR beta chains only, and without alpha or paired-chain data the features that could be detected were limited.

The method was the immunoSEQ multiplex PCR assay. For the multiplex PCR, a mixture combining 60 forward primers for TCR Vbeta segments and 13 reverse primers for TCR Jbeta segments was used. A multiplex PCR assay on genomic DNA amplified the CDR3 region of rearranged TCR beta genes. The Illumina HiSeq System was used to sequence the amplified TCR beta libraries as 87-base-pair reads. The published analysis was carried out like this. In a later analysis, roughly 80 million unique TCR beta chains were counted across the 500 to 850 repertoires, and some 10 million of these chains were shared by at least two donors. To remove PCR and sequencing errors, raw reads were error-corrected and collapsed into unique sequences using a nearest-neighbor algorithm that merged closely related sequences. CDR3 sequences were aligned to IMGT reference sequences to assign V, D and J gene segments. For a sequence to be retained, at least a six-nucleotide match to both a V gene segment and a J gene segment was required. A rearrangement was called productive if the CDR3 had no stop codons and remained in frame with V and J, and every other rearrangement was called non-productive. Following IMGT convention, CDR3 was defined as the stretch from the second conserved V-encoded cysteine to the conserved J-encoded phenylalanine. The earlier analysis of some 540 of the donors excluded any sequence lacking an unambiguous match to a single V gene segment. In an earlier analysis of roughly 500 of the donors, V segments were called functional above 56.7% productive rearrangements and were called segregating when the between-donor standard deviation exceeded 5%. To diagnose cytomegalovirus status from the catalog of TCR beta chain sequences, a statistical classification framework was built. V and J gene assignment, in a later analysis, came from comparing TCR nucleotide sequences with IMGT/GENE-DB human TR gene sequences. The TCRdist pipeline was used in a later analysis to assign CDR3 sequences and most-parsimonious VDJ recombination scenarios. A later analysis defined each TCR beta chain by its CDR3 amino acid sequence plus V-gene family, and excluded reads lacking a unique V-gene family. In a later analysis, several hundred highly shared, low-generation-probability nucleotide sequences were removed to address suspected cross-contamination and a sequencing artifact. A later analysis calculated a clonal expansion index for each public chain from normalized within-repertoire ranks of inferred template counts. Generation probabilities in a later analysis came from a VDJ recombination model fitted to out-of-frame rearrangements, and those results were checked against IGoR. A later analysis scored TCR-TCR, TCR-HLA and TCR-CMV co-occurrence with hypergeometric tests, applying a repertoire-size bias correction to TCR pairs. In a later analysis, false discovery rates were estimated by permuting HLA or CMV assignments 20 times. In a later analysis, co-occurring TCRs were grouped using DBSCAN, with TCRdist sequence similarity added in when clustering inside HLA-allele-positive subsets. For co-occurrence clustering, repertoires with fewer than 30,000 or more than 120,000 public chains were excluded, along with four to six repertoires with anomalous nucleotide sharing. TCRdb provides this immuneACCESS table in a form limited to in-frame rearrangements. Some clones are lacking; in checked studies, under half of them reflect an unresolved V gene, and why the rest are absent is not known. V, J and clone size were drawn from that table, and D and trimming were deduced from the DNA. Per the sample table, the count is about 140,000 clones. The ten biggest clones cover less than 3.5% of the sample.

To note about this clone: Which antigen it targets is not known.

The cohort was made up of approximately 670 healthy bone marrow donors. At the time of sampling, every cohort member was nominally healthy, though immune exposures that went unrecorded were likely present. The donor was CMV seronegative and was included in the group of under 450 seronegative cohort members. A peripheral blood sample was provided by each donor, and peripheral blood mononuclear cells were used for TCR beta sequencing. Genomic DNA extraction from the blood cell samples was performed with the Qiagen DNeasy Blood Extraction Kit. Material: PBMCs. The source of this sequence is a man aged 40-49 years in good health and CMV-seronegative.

The CDR3 in this case is CASLRQGPNTGELFF. The DNA sequence reads TGCGCCAGCCTACGGCAGGGGCCCAACACCGGGGAGCTGTTTTTT. The chain employs TRBV5-1 and TRBJ2-2; TRBD1 might be the D gene, on 6 matching bases. In the germline V gene, CDR1 corresponds to SGHRS and CDR2 to YFSETQ. V and J lose 7 bases and 2 bases, and a span of 15 bases separates them. The CDR3 holds 15 amino acids from the cysteine to the phenylalanine. CDR3 DNA is the only sequence kept; it has 45 bases, read in frame from the first base.